These T cell receptor beta chains were read from a single sample in a study of T cells in Graves' hyperthyroidism and ophthalmopathy. In TCRdb, the multiplex PCR reads were re-called with MiXCR into one record per CDR3 protein. The sample lists over 350,000 distinct CDR3 sequences; about 18% were seen once. The material sequenced was blood. The receptors come from a man in his late teens or twenties with Graves' ophthalmopathy. Both conserved end residues are part of each CDR3. A D gene is named only where the DNA matches it firmly. Only part of the rows carry a size: once, few, many, or a class if the clone is expanded.

V	size	J	D	DNA	CDR3
TRBV10-1	NA	TRBJ2-1	NA	TGCGCCAGCAGTGAGAACCCGGCGAGCTCCTACAATGAGCAGTTCTTC	CASSENPASSYNEQFF
TRBV5-4	few	TRBJ2-2	NA	TGTGCCAGCAGCTTTGTACAGCAGACCGGGGAGCTGTTTTTT	CASSFVQQTGELFF
TRBV29-1	few	TRBJ1-2	NA	TGCAGCGTTCTTCTGAGGGACCGGGGCTACACCTTC	CSVLLRDRGYTF
TRBV19	few	TRBJ1-2	NA	TGTGCCAGTAGTATACCCGGTGGAGGGGACTATGGCTACACCTTC	CASSIPGGGDYGYTF
TRBV24-1	few	TRBJ2-1	TRBD2	TGTGCCACCAGTCAGGCTAGCGGGGTACTTGAAGAGCAGTTCTTC	CATSQASGVLEEQFF
TRBV6-1	few	TRBJ2-5	NA	TGTGCCAGCAGTCGCCTAGTCGGAACCCAGTACTTC	CASSRLVGTQYF
TRBV28	few	TRBJ2-7	TRBD1	TGTGCCAGCAGCCCCGGGACAGTGAGGCACGAGCAGTACTTC	CASSPGTVRHEQYF
TRBV6-1	many	TRBJ1-5	NA	TGTGCCAGCAGTTACAAGGTCAATCAGCCCCAGCATTTT	CASSYKVNQPQHF
TRBV27	few	TRBJ2-1	TRBD2	TGTGCCAGCAGTTTATTCGCGGGGGTGGTTGAGCAGTTCTTC	CASSLFAGVVEQFF
TRBV12-3/TRBV12-4	NA	TRBJ1-3	NA	TGTGCCAGCACCCTTTCACGGGGAAACACCATATATTTT	CASTLSRGNTIYF
TRBV28	NA	TRBJ2-1	TRBD1	TGTGCCAGCAGAGACGGGACAGGGAATAATGAGCAGTTCTTC	CASRDGTGNNEQFF
TRBV5-1	few	TRBJ2-3	TRBD2	TGCGCCAGCAGCTTGGGTCCGACTAGCCGGGGGGATACGCAGTATTTT	CASSLGPTSRGDTQYF
TRBV6-5	many	TRBJ1-1	NA	TGTGCCAGCAGTTACTCGGCTCTACAGGGAACGAACACTGAAGCTTTCTTT	CASSYSALQGTNTEAFF
TRBV2	many	TRBJ1-5	NA	TGTGCCAGCAAGCAGGGCAATCAGCCCCAGCATTTT	CASKQGNQPQHF
TRBV27	NA	TRBJ2-1	TRBD1	TGTGCCAGCAGTCATGGACAGGTGGTGGAGGAGGAGTTCTTC	CASSHGQVVEEEFF
TRBV11-2	NA	TRBJ1-6	NA	TGTGCCAGCAGCCCCTCCAGGGGTGGGAACTCACCCCTCCACTTT	CASSPSRGGNSPLHF
TRBV20-1	NA	TRBJ2-3	NA	TGCAGTGCTGTCGGCCTGGCGGGAAGAGGAGATACGCAGTATTTT	CSAVGLAGRGDTQYF
TRBV5-1	many	TRBJ1-4	NA	TGCGCCAGCAGCTTGACCAAGGGCAATGAAAAACTGTTTTTT	CASSLTKGNEKLFF
TRBV5-1	many	TRBJ1-1	NA	TGCGCCAGCAGCTTGGTACTGGACAGCGCTGAAGCTTTCTTT	CASSLVLDSAEAFF
TRBV5-4	NA	TRBJ1-1	NA	TGTGCCAGCAGCCTACAGAATTTTGGCACTGAAGCTTTCTTT	CASSLQNFGTEAFF
TRBV3-1	many	TRBJ2-5	NA	TGTGCCAGCAGCCAGAAAGGGTTGAACGCGGAGACCCAGTACTTC	CASSQKGLNAETQYF
TRBV28	many	TRBJ1-5	NA	TGTGCCAGCAGTTCACCCGTCCCGCAGAAGCATTTT	CASSSPVPQKHF
TRBV12-3/TRBV12-4	many	TRBJ2-3	NA	TGTGCCAGCAGTTTACAGCTCAGGAATTCAGATACGCAGTATTTT	CASSLQLRNSDTQYF
TRBV27	many	TRBJ2-3	NA	TGTGCCAGTTCGGGGGTGGCAGATACGCAGTATTTT	CASSGVADTQYF
TRBV12-3/TRBV12-4	many	TRBJ2-1	NA	TGTGCCAGCAGTTTGAGTGGCAGCTTCTCCTACAATGAGCAGTTCTTC	CASSLSGSFSYNEQFF
TRBV3-1	many	TRBJ2-3	NA	TGTGCCAGCAGCCAAAACCGGGTTCCAACGCAGTATTTT	CASSQNRVPTQYF
TRBV11-2	NA	TRBJ2-1	TRBD2	TGTGCCAGCAGCGTAAGTTCTAGCGGGGGGCGGGGTGAGCAGTTCTTC	CASSVSSSGGRGEQFF
TRBV7-3	many	TRBJ2-3	TRBD1	TGTGCCAGCAGCGAAGGGACAGTCTCCACAGATACGCAGTATTTT	CASSEGTVSTDTQYF
TRBV3-1	NA	TRBJ2-2	TRBD1	TGTGCCAGCAGCCCCCGACAGGGGGCCGGGGAGCTGTTTTTT	CASSPRQGAGELFF
TRBV20-1	many	TRBJ1-5	NA	TGCAGTGCCATTACGCCGGGGTCAAGTCAGCCCCAGCATTTT	CSAITPGSSQPQHF
TRBV7-8	NA	TRBJ2-1	NA	TGTGCCAGCCACTTCCGCGGAGACAATGAGCAGTTCTTC	CASHFRGDNEQFF
TRBV27	many	TRBJ1-5	NA	TGTGCCAGCTCAGGGGTGGGAAATCAGCCCCAGCATTTT	CASSGVGNQPQHF
TRBV12-3/TRBV12-4	few	TRBJ1-6	TRBD1	TGTGCCAGCAGTTTCGTGACAGGGAAGTCACCCCTCCACTTT	CASSFVTGKSPLHF
TRBV5-1	NA	TRBJ2-7	TRBD1	TGCGCCAGCAGCGTGGACAGGAGCTCCTACGAGCAGTACTTC	CASSVDRSSYEQYF
TRBV29-1	NA	TRBJ1-2	TRBD1	TGCAGCGTACTACAGGGGAACTATGGCTACACCTTC	CSVLQGNYGYTF
TRBV10-1	NA	TRBJ2-7	NA	TGCGCCAGCAGCCGGAACGGTGACTACGAGCAGTACTTC	CASSRNGDYEQYF
TRBV10-1	NA	TRBJ2-5	NA	TGCGCCAGCAGTGAGTCCGGAGGGAGTTCCGAGACCCAGTACTTC	CASSESGGSSETQYF
TRBV4-1	many	TRBJ1-4	NA	TGCGCCAGCAGCCAAGTCCAGTATAATGAAAAACTGTTTTTT	CASSQVQYNEKLFF
TRBV12-3/TRBV12-4	many	TRBJ2-5	NA	TGTGCCAGCAGTCGCCTACTAGAGACCCAGTACTTC	CASSRLLETQYF
TRBV11-2	many	TRBJ2-7	NA	TGTGCCAGCAGCTTAGAGGTGACAACCTACGAGCAGTACTTC	CASSLEVTTYEQYF